What follows are 14 T cell receptor beta chains derived from one specimen sequenced in a study of CD8+ T cells in alopecia areata. Sequencing relied on a cDNA template that was reverse transcribed from extracted RNA. This table comes from immunoSEQ multiplex PCR, and its TCRdb copy is limited to in-frame clones, with some not included. This table holds about 200,000 clones, around two fifths found once. Regarding treatment: oral pan-JAK inhibitor, 5-10 mg twice daily. This specimen was CD4+ T cells sorted from blood, taken around week 34, from a patient treated with tofacitinib. These receptors originate from a human donor with alopecia areata.

The V call is TRBV5-1, the J call TRBJ2-3; D possibly corresponds to TRBD1 (5 bases). Germline lookup yields CDR1 SGHRS and CDR2 YFSETQ. This CDR3 has 16 amino acids. V was cut by 2 bases and J by 0 bases, with 13 bases left in between. This CDR3 reads CASSLHRRFSTDTQYF. DNA for the CDR3: TGCGCCAGCAGCTTACACAGGAGATTCAGCACAGATACGCAGTATTTT.

V is TRBV7-9 and J is TRBJ2-5, with TRBD2 matching over 9 bases. Losses at the gene ends were 1 base for V and 5 bases for J; bases not matched to a gene: 5. CDR1 and CDR2 (germline): SEHNR, FQNEAQ (reference sequence). This CDR3 contains 15 residues. The CDR3 spells CASSLGVLAGETQYF. CDR3 coding DNA: TGTGCCAGCAGCTTAGGCGTGCTAGCGGGGGAGACCCAGTACTTC.

The CDR3 coding sequence is TGTGCCAGCAGCGCAGGGAGCTCTGGAAACACCATATATTTT. It codes for CASSAGSSGNTIYF. V and J are TRBV9 and TRBJ1-3; a weak D match, TRBD1 (5 bases). Germline CDR1 SGDLS, CDR2 YYNGEE. The germline V and J ends were trimmed by 3 bases and 0 bases, with 7 bases remaining between them. The CDR3 runs to 14 residues.

The V gene is TRBV25-1, the J gene TRBJ1-2; tentatively, D is TRBD1 (6 bases). The CDR3 sequence is 13 residues long. Germline V gives CDR1 MGHDK, CDR2 SYGVNS. The ends were cut back, 8 bases at V and 6 bases at J, with 16 bases in the middle. The CDR3 sequence: CASLSRGRNGYTF. As DNA, the CDR3 is TGTGCCAGCCTCTCAAGGGGGAGGAATGGCTACACCTTC.

This clone has more than one count but fewer than ten. The chain uses TRBV5-1 and TRBJ1-1; 9 bases fit TRBD1. CDR1 SGHRS and CDR2 YFSETQ come from the germline V gene. Germline trimming cut 5 bases from V and 1 base from J; bases unmatched to any gene: 12. The CDR3 has 17 residues. The CDR3 DNA sequence: TGCGCCAGCAGTCCCGGGACAGGGCCCTTAGGGAACACTGAAGCTTTCTTT. This encodes CASSPGTGPLGNTEAFF.

This clone was counted between two and nine times. V usage is TRBV25-1 and J usage is TRBJ2-1; 7 nucleotides line up with TRBD1. This CDR3 has 14 residues. Germline CDR1 and CDR2: MGHDK and SYGVNS. The ends lost 3 bases at V and 4 bases at J; junction bases unmatched: 3. Written as DNA, the CDR3 is TGTGCCAGCAGTGAGGGACAGAGTTACAATGAGCAGTTCTTC. It translates to CASSEGQSYNEQFF.

Note on this clone: In the same sample, other DNA sequences code for this CDR3. The chain recombines TRBV6-1 with TRBJ2-7, with 7 positions matching TRBD1. V lost 8 bases and J lost 4; bases outside the gene matches: 2. This CDR3 has 11 residues. Germline values: CDR1 MNHNS, CDR2 SASEGT. The chain's CDR3 is CASRQGYEQYF. Here the CDR3 DNA reads TGTGCCAGCCGACAGGGATACGAGCAGTACTTC.

The chain joins TRBV4-1 to TRBJ2-3; TRBD2 is a possible D gene (6 bases). Trimming left V 3 bases short and J 2 bases short, with 12 bases between. Germline V CDR1 and CDR2: MGHRA, YSYEKL. The CDR3 sequence is 15 residues long. The CDR3 nucleotides read TGCGCCAGCAGCCAGTTAGCGGCATTCACAGATACGCAGTATTTT. Protein sequence: CASSQLAAFTDTQYF.

This clone was observed a handful of times. This chain's CDR3 is CASSLWGIETQYF. In nucleotides, the CDR3 is TGCGCCAGCAGCTTATGGGGGATTGAGACCCAGTACTTC. The chain recombines TRBV5-1 with TRBJ2-5; D may correspond to TRBD1 or TRBD2 (5 bases each). The CDR3 spans 13 residues. The V end lost 2 bases, the J end lost 5 bases, and 10 bases lay between the germline ends. CDR1 SGHRS and CDR2 YFSETQ come from the germline V gene.

The chain combines TRBV25-1 with TRBJ1-6; D call uncertain. The germline V gene encodes CDR1 MGHDK and CDR2 SYGVNS. The CDR3 consists of 15 residues. V was trimmed by 6 bases and J by 1 base, leaving 10 bases between them. In DNA, the CDR3 is TGTGCCAGCAGGGGCAGGCCGTCCTATAATTCACCCCTCCACTTT. This translates into CASRGRPSYNSPLHF.

The CDR3 DNA follows: TGTGCCAGCAGCTCACAGGATGCGGGAGGGCCTCATACGCAGTATTTT. This translates into CASSSQDAGGPHTQYF. The chain combines TRBV9 with TRBJ2-3; 9 bases are a match to TRBD2. There are 16 residues in the CDR3. V gave up 4 bases and J gave up 7 bases; unmatched junction bases: 13. The germline gives CDR1 SGDLS, CDR2 YYNGEE.

This clone was found a few times. The same CDR3 is also encoded by other DNA sequences in this sample. The CDR3 nucleotides are TGTGCCAGCAGCTTAGCAGGGGGTGGGGAGACCCAGTACTTC. Amino acid sequence: CASSLAGGGETQYF. V and J are TRBV7-2 and TRBJ2-5; a weak D match, TRBD1 (6 bases). In germline, CDR1 is SGHTA, CDR2 FQGNSA. Deletions cut 0 bases from V and 5 bases from J, with 10 bases between. This CDR3 contains 14 residues. Full variable domain (remainder filled in from reference TRBV7-2 and TRBJ2-5): GAGVSQSPSNKVTEKGKDVELRCDPISGHTALYWYRQSLGQGLEFLIYFQGNSAPDKSGLPSDRFSAERTGGSVSTLTIQRTQQEDSAVYLCASSLAGGGETQYFGPGTRLLVL.

This chain links TRBV15 with TRBJ1-2, with D unresolved. V was cut by 1 base and J by 2 bases, with 5 bases left in between. Germline-derived CDR1 and CDR2 are LNHNV and YYDKDF (reference sequence). The CDR3 consists of 13 residues. The CDR3 DNA follows: TGTGCCACCAGCAGAGGATTCAACTATGGCTACACCTTC. This translates into CATSRGFNYGYTF.

Only one count was recorded for this clone. The genes are TRBV7-3 and TRBJ2-7; D remains unclear. The CDR3 sequence is 13 residues long. Trimming removed 0 bases from V and 9 bases from J, with 12 bases in between. CDR1 and CDR2 from the germline V gene are SGHTA and FQGTGA. The CDR3 loop reads CASSLTPWAVQYF. The CDR3 DNA reads TGTGCCAGCAGCTTAACTCCCTGGGCCGTGCAGTACTTC. The whole variable domain, filled in from reference TRBV7-3 and TRBJ2-7, reads GAGVSQTPSNKVTEKGKYVELRCDPISGHTALYWYRQSLGQGPEFLIYFQGTGAADDSGLPNDRFFAVRPEGSVSTLKIQRTERGDSAVYLCASSLTPWAVQYFGPGTRLTVT.